This T cell receptor beta chain was observed in a study of shared clonotypes between healthy human individuals. General observations from the study: Owing to a small donor count, the genetic and exposure-history diversity represented was limited.

The method was immunoSEQ multiplex PCR; TCRdb's version includes in-frame clones alone and lacks a portion of them. The table has a few million clones, around nine tenths seen once. Donors, healthy HIV-negative adults, lacked recent acute infections or vaccinations. Notes on this clone: Its antigen is unknown. In the same sample, other DNA sequences code for this CDR3.

Germline V gene data show CDR1 as LGHNA and CDR2 as YSLEER. This CDR3 has 14 residues. Unmatched junction bases numbered 1, after V lost 3 bases and J lost 4 bases. This TCR was sampled from a man aged 18 to 29 in good health. The V call is TRBV4-3, the J call TRBJ2-5; 11 positions match TRBD1. Sequenced input: naive CD4+ T cells sorted from blood. Subset meaning: CD45RA+ positively selected. Here the CDR3 reads CASSQGQGGETQYF. CDR3 bases: TGCGCCAGCAGCCAGGGACAGGGGGGAGAGACCCAGTACTTC.